This TCR beta chain originates from a study of control samples from healthy donors and cancer patients. Assay: immunoSEQ multiplex PCR; the TCRdb copy retains only in-frame clones and omits some. The sample includes 150,000 to 200,000 clones, about 93% seen only once; the top ten take about 1.6%. The junction had 2 bases not matched to a gene; V was cut back by 5 bases and J by 5 bases. The CDR3 has 12 amino acids. Germline V gene sequence: CDR1 SNHLY, CDR2 FYNNEI. The genes are TRBV2 and TRBJ1-2, with 7 bases fitting TRBD1. The receptor was isolated from a man between 18 and 35 years old in good health. The specimen was blood. The CDR3 region has the DNA TGTGCCAGCAGTTACAGGGGTTATGGCTACACCTTC. It yields the protein CASSYRGYGYTF.